This T cell receptor (beta chain) was documented in a study of shared clonotypes between healthy human individuals. Profiled with immunoSEQ multiplex PCR; TCRdb holds only in-frame clones, not every one. The sample has 950,000 to 1,200,000 clones, roughly 77% seen once; the top ten hold more than 0.85%. V lost 6 bases and J 0 bases, leaving 12 bases between the germline ends. The V gene's germline CDR1 is MNHNS and CDR2 SASEGT. This CDR3 is built from 15 residues. This clone was seen just once. The donors were all Caucasian adults (living in Nashville, Tennessee). The V call is TRBV6-1, the J call TRBJ2-1; D may be TRBD2 (5 bases). Sequenced material: memory CD4+ T cells from PBMCs. Subset noted: CD45RA-negative fraction. The sequence came from a man between 18 and 35 years old in good health. Some clones in this sample may be carry-over from other donors' samples. The CDR3 region is CASSVDWSSYNEQFF. The CDR3 DNA sequence: TGTGCCAGCAGCGTGGACTGGAGCTCCTACAATGAGCAGTTCTTC.